A selection of T cell receptor beta chains follows, all from one sample in a study of blood T cells in healthy people across ages. In TCRdb, the 5' RACE reads were re-called with MiXCR into one record per CDR3 protein. The table lists 780,000 or so distinct CDR3 sequences, around three fifths of them singletons, with around 25% in the top ten. The sequenced sample was blood. These receptors were obtained from a man between 40 and 49 years old in good health. Both conserved end residues are part of each CDR3. The D gene is left open where the match is weak. Clone size is not always given. Where it is, it says once, few, many or a class for expanded clones.

NA	20	TRBV10-3	TRBJ2-1	TRBD2	CAISSLGGVLAGTTYNEQFF	TGTGCCATCAGTTCACTCGGAGGGGTCCTAGCGGGAACGACCTACAATGAGCAGTTCTTC
NA	16	TRBV7-2	TRBJ1-2	NA	CASSSILDRSNYGYTF	TGTGCCAGCAGCTCTATACTCGACAGGAGTAACTATGGCTACACCTTC
few	16	TRBV7-2	TRBJ2-7	NA	CASSFRADQSSYEQYF	TGTGCCAGCAGCTTCCGAGCGGACCAGAGCTCCTACGAGCAGTACTTC
few	15	TRBV6-5	TRBJ2-1	TRBD2	CASRKTSGISNEQFF	TGTGCCAGCAGGAAGACTAGCGGGATCTCCAATGAGCAGTTCTTC
NA	13	TRBV3-1	TRBJ1-2	NA	CASSQGEYYGYTF	TGTGCCAGCAGCCAAGGGGAATACTATGGCTACACCTTC
NA	16	TRBV12-3/TRBV12-4	TRBJ2-5	NA	CASSDVQGVGQKTQYF	TGTGCCAGCAGTGATGTTCAGGGCGTCGGTCAAAAGACCCAGTACTTC
NA	13	TRBV12-3/TRBV12-4	TRBJ2-5	TRBD1	CASSLLPGQTQYF	TGTGCCAGCAGTCTCCTTCCGGGACAGACTCAGTACTTC
NA	14	TRBV10-2	TRBJ1-6	TRBD1	CASRGQEINSPLHF	TGCGCCAGCAGGGGACAGGAAATTAATTCACCCCTCCACTTT
once	15	TRBV15	TRBJ1-4	NA	CATSRKTETNEKLFF	TGTGCCACCAGCAGAAAGACAGAGACTAATGAAAAACTGTTTTTT
once	14	TRBV20-1	TRBJ2-3	TRBD2	CSAPGLAGKDTRYF	TGCAGTGCCCCCGGACTAGCGGGTAAAGATACGCGGTATTTT
NA	13	TRBV14	TRBJ1-5	NA	CASSQEEHLPQHF	TGTGCCAGCAGCCAAGAAGAACACCTGCCCCAGCATTTT
NA	14	TRBV7-2	TRBJ2-5	NA	CASSLGLTEETQYF	TGTGCCAGCAGCTTAGGTTTAACAGAAGAGACCCAGTACTTC
NA	13	TRBV20-1	TRBJ2-3	NA	CSKGGLRTATQYF	TGCAGTAAGGGAGGTTTGCGCACAGCTACGCAGTATTTT
NA	14	TRBV9	TRBJ2-7	TRBD2	CASGGTGGYNEQYF	TGTGCCAGCGGGGGGACGGGAGGCTACAATGAGCAGTACTTC
NA	17	TRBV2	TRBJ1-1	TRBD1	CASRGDRVLSMNTEAFF	TGTGCCAGCAGGGGGGACAGGGTACTTTCTATGAACACTGAAGCTTTCTTT
few	13	TRBV12-3/TRBV12-4	TRBJ2-5	TRBD1	CASTTRQGETQYF	TGTGCCAGCACCACTAGACAGGGAGAGACCCAGTACTTC
once	17	TRBV5-1	TRBJ2-1	TRBD1	CASSLSRTGQPYNEQFF	TGCGCCAGCAGCTTGTCCCGGACAGGACAACCCTACAATGAGCAGTTCTTC
few	16	TRBV3-1	TRBJ2-7	TRBD1	CASSPGSGQRPIEQYF	TGTGCCAGCAGCCCAGGCTCGGGACAGAGACCTATCGAGCAGTACTTC
few	13	TRBV15	TRBJ2-1	NA	CATSLNRVNEQFF	TGTGCCACCAGCTTAAACAGGGTCAATGAGCAGTTCTTC
NA	16	TRBV27	TRBJ2-1	TRBD1	CASSFPQQGPYNEQFF	TGTGCCAGCAGTTTCCCACAACAGGGGCCCTACAATGAGCAGTTCTTC
NA	14	TRBV7-9	TRBJ2-3	NA	CASSLTTLVITQYF	TGTGCCAGCAGCTTAACGACACTGGTTATTACGCAGTATTTT
NA	11	TRBV12-3/TRBV12-4	TRBJ1-1	NA	CASSPGQRAFF	TGTGCCAGCAGTCCCGGACAGAGAGCTTTCTTT
NA	16	TRBV11-1	TRBJ1-2	NA	CASSAKRGNWNYGYTF	TGTGCCAGCAGCGCTAAGAGGGGGAATTGGAACTATGGCTACACCTTC
NA	14	TRBV20-1	TRBJ1-2	NA	CRPEVGGTNYGYTF	TGCAGGCCGGAGGTCGGGGGGACTAACTATGGCTACACCTTC
few	14	TRBV10-3	TRBJ2-3	NA	CAIRTRRGTDTQYF	TGTGCCATCAGGACGAGGCGGGGCACAGATACGCAGTATTTT
NA	15	TRBV7-2	TRBJ2-2	NA	CASSWVRTTSGELFF	TGTGCCAGCAGCTGGGTCAGGACTACATCCGGGGAGCTGTTTTTT
NA	15	TRBV5-4	TRBJ2-1	TRBD2	CASSLAGAAGDEQFF	TGTGCCAGCAGCTTAGCGGGAGCGGCGGGGGATGAGCAGTTCTTC
NA	18	TRBV24-1	TRBJ2-1	TRBD1	CATSDPTRQGGSYNEQFF	TGTGCCACCAGTGATCCAACCAGACAGGGGGGCTCCTACAATGAGCAGTTCTTC
many	10	TRBV29-1	TRBJ2-1	NA	CSVEVYEQFF	TGCAGCGTCGAGGTTTATGAGCAGTTCTTC
NA	15	TRBV27	TRBJ1-2	NA	CASSPSGRNLGGYTF	TGTGCCAGCAGTCCTTCGGGACGGAACCTTGGGGGCTACACCTTC
NA	18	TRBV29-1	TRBJ2-3	TRBD2	CSVEDPKGLAGGADTQYF	TGCAGCGTTGAAGATCCCAAGGGACTAGCGGGAGGAGCAGATACGCAGTATTTT
few	19	TRBV21-1	TRBJ1-1	NA	CASSKEFADRGLGDTEAFF	TGTGCCAGCAGCAAAGAGTTTGCGGACAGGGGGCTCGGGGACACTGAAGCTTTCTTT
NA	14	TRBV20-1	TRBJ1-6	NA	CSAPEGTLNSPLHF	TGCAGTGCTCCTGAAGGGACACTTAATTCACCCCTCCACTTT
few	14	TRBV12-3/TRBV12-4	TRBJ1-2	NA	CASSEQGVGGGYTF	TGTGCCAGCAGCGAACAGGGAGTCGGTGGTGGCTACACCTTC
few	17	TRBV7-9	TRBJ2-3	TRBD1	CASSLELGQGRSDTQYF	TGTGCCAGCAGCTTAGAACTCGGACAGGGTCGTTCAGATACGCAGTATTTT
NA	17	TRBV11-3	TRBJ2-1	NA	CASSPFRIGPPFDEQFF	TGTGCCAGCAGCCCGTTCAGAATAGGACCCCCGTTTGATGAGCAGTTCTTC
NA	15	TRBV18	TRBJ2-5	NA	CASPPSVRTEETQYF	TGTGCCAGCCCACCAAGTGTCCGGACGGAAGAGACCCAGTACTTC
few	15	TRBV5-1	TRBJ1-2	TRBD1	CASSWTEQGTNGYTF	TGCGCCAGCAGCTGGACCGAACAGGGGACCAATGGCTACACCTTC
NA	15	TRBV5-4	TRBJ1-6	NA	CASSLALGSTSPLHF	TGTGCCAGCAGCTTGGCGCTGGGGTCCACTTCACCCCTCCACTTT
NA	13	TRBV7-2	TRBJ1-6	NA	CASSREGPSPLHF	TGTGCCAGCAGCCGCGAAGGTCCCTCACCCCTCCACTTT
once	13	TRBV20-1	TRBJ1-1	TRBD1	CSLTGLRYTEAFF	TGCAGTTTGACAGGGCTTCGGTACACTGAAGCTTTCTTT
NA	14	TRBV7-6	TRBJ2-3	NA	CASSPELGTDTQYF	TGTGCCAGCAGCCCGGAACTAGGTACAGATACGCAGTATTTT
NA	12	TRBV15	TRBJ2-3	NA	CAASAGRDTQYF	TGTGCCGCCAGCGCAGGGAGAGATACGCAGTATTTT
NA	15	TRBV11-3	TRBJ2-3	NA	CASQPWGVLSDTQYF	TGTGCCAGCCAACCGTGGGGGGTCCTATCAGATACGCAGTATTTT
few	14	TRBV20-1	TRBJ1-2	NA	CSATRGGQLDGYTF	TGCAGTGCTACCCGGGGGGGGCAACTGGATGGCTACACCTTC
NA	16	TRBV15	TRBJ2-7	TRBD1	CATSRDSGQGTYEQYF	TGTGCCACCAGCAGAGATTCCGGACAGGGAACCTACGAGCAGTACTTC
once	14	TRBV14	TRBJ2-1	NA	CASSLGAGLVGQFF	TGTGCCAGCAGCCTCGGGGCCGGCCTGGTTGGGCAGTTCTTC
few	13	TRBV2	TRBJ2-3	NA	CASTGLLTDTQYF	TGTGCCAGCACGGGACTTCTCACAGATACGCAGTATTTT
NA	16	TRBV20-1	TRBJ2-2	TRBD2	CSARSWGGGPTKELFF	TGCAGTGCTAGGTCCTGGGGCGGGGGTCCCACGAAGGAGCTGTTTTTT